This T cell receptor beta chain originates from a study of blood T cells in healthy people across ages. Study-wide results and caveats: CMV infection status of these donors was not known.

As concerns this clonotype: The antigen is undetermined.

Samples each yielded at least 6 micrograms of total RNA. CDR3 length equals 15 residues. CDR1 is LGHDT, CDR2 YNNKEL, per germline (reference sequence). The J segment lost 4 bases and the V segment lost 6 bases, leaving 7 bases of the junction unmatched. Then a second PCR, running roughly 7 to 11 cycles, was carried out with a sample-barcoded 5' primer and a J-beta primer mix. Using its own MiXCR run on the 5' RACE reads, TCRdb lists one record per CDR3 protein. The sample holds about 1.4 million distinct CDR3 sequences, 59% seen once. This receptor was obtained from a man aged 18 to 29 in good health. The sample comprised blood. J is TRBJ2-2 and V is TRBV3-1; the match to TRBD1 covers 8 bases. CDR3 sequence reads: CASRGQGAVTGELFF. Written as DNA, the CDR3 is TGTGCCAGCAGAGGCCAGGGGGCGGTCACCGGGGAGCTGTTTTTT.